The clone carrying this T cell receptor (beta chain) has a handful of counts. Its antigen is not identified. Donor samples were obtained from healthy Caucasian individuals from Russia, aged 6 to 90. The CDR3 is made up of 13 amino acids. Per the germline V gene, CDR1 is SGHRS and CDR2 is YFSETQ. The V end was cut by 6 bases, the J end by 5 bases, with 11 bases between. The data stem from a study of blood T cells in healthy people across ages. General observations from the study: Long-lived donors carried more naive CD4+ cells and greater diversity than aged donors. CMV status of donors was unknown, possibly confounding expanded clonotype changes.

A second roughly 7 to 12 cycle PCR used barcoded and J-beta primers. Per sample, CDR3-containing paired-end reads numbered at least 2.5 million. A single record per CDR3 protein comes from TCRdb applying MiXCR to the 5' RACE reads. Seen here are some 290,000 distinct CDR3 sequences, around 30% observed once, and the top ten hold 29%. The clonotype was recovered from a woman in her 70s in good health. The genes are TRBV5-1 and TRBJ1-4; D is uncertain. The source material was blood. The CDR3 spells CASKYSPNEKLFF. Here the CDR3 DNA reads TGCGCCAGCAAGTACAGCCCAAATGAAAAACTGTTTTTT.